This entry lists 29 T cell receptor beta chains sequenced from one sample in a study of shared clonotypes between healthy human individuals. Libraries were prepared by immunoSEQ multiplex PCR; TCRdb keeps only in-frame clonotypes and omits some of them. The sample holds under 2,500,000 clones, nearly 97% seen once. The source material was naive CD4+ T cells sorted from blood. Subset here: CD45RA+ positively selected. Receptor source: a man between 18 and 29 years old in good health.

The chain joins TRBV13 to TRBJ2-7; perhaps TRBD1 as D (6 bases). The CDR3 contains 11 residues. The V end lost 1 base, the J end lost 10 bases, and 8 bases lay between the germline ends. The germline CDR1 and CDR2 sequences are PRHDT and FYEKMQ (reference sequence). CDR3 nucleotides: TGTGCCAGCAGCTTAGAGGGGGATCAGTACTTC. Its protein product is CASSLEGDQYF.

This chain joins TRBV19 and TRBJ2-1, with TRBD1 as a possible D gene (6 bases). This CDR3 has 12 residues. The V and J ends lost 8 bases and 3 bases respectively, with 8 bases between them. Germline lookup yields CDR1 LNHDA and CDR2 SQIVND (reference sequence). The CDR3 loop is CASEQGYNEQFF. The DNA for the CDR3 is TGTGCCAGTGAACAGGGCTACAATGAGCAGTTCTTC.

V is TRBV2 and J is TRBJ2-5, with TRBD2 identical over 10 bases. CDR3 length: 15 amino acids. V trimming: 7 bases; J trimming: 5 bases; junction bases outside the gene matches: 10. Germline lookup yields CDR1 SNHLY and CDR2 FYNNEI. The CDR3 reads CASKLSGGAVETQYF. The DNA of the CDR3 is TGTGCCAGCAAGCTAAGCGGGGGGGCCGTGGAGACCCAGTACTTC.

V is TRBV27 and J is TRBJ2-7; D uncertain. The CDR3 spans 14 residues. Deletions cut 6 bases from V and 0 bases from J, with 12 bases between. Germline V gives CDR1 MNHEY, CDR2 SMNVEV (reference sequence). This CDR3 is CASSSDGISYEQYF. The CDR3 DNA follows: TGTGCCAGCAGCAGTGACGGAATCTCCTACGAGCAGTACTTC.

This chain connects TRBV2 to TRBJ1-4; D is unclear. The germline CDR1 and CDR2 sequences are SNHLY and FYNNEI. V lost 8 bases and J 7 bases, leaving 14 bases between the germline ends. This CDR3 has 13 residues. CDR3 region: CASGFREGEKLFF. CDR3 DNA sequence: TGTGCCAGCGGTTTTCGTGAGGGTGAAAAACTGTTTTTT.

The chain is built from TRBV5-1 and TRBJ2-4, with unresolved D. The CDR3 loop spans 18 amino acids. The V end was cut by 0 bases, the J end by 0 bases, with 16 bases between. CDR1 and CDR2 from the germline V gene are SGHRS and YFSETQ. The CDR3 DNA follows: TGCGCCAGCAGCTTGGGGAGACCTTTCCCCTTAGCCAAAAACATTCAGTACTTC. Its translation is CASSLGRPFPLAKNIQYF.

With regard to this clone: Other DNA sequences within the sample encode an identical CDR3. V gene TRBV6-5 combines with J gene TRBJ1-6; the D gene is possibly TRBD1 (5 bases). The CDR3 length is 14 residues. V lost 0 bases, J lost 10 bases, and 10 bases lay in between. The germline V gene has CDR1 MNHEY and CDR2 SVGAGI. The CDR3 DNA follows: TGTGCCAGCAGTTACTCCGGGGGAGGATCACCCCTCCACTTT. This gives the protein CASSYSGGGSPLHF.

This chain connects TRBV5-6 to TRBJ2-7, with D possibly TRBD2 on 5 matching bases. Germline-derived CDR1 and CDR2 are SGHDT and YYEEEE. There are 15 residues in the CDR3. V gave up 1 base and J gave up 0 bases, with 11 bases separating them. The CDR3, as DNA: TGTGCCAGCAGCTTGCGGGGATGGAGCTCCTACGAGCAGTACTTC. It codes for CASSLRGWSSYEQYF.

The chain uses TRBV2 and TRBJ2-5, with no clear D. The germline gives CDR1 SNHLY, CDR2 FYNNEI. The ends were cut back, 0 bases at V and 7 bases at J, with 15 bases in the middle. The CDR3 is 15 residues long. CDR3 protein: CASSEALGSSGTQYF. The CDR3 DNA follows: TGTGCCAGCAGTGAAGCGCTTGGTTCCTCGGGGACCCAGTACTTC.

As regards this clone: Other nucleotide sequences in the sample specify the same CDR3. The rearrangement uses TRBV5-1 and TRBJ2-7; a weak D match, TRBD2 (5 bases). This CDR3 is 13 amino acids long. Germline CDR1 SGHRS, CDR2 YFSETQ. Trimming took 0 bases from V and 4 from J, leaving 8 bases between them. In nucleotides, the CDR3 is TGCGCCAGCAGCTTGGTTCCGGGGTACGAGCAGTACTTC. It specifies CASSLVPGYEQYF.

The CDR3 region is CASSIPPGQTNSPLHF. The DNA for the CDR3 is TGTGCCAGTAGTATCCCCCCGGGACAGACTAATTCACCCCTCCACTTT. This chain links TRBV19 with TRBJ1-6, with 7 positions matching TRBD1. V lost 3 bases to trimming and J lost 6 bases; unmatched junction nucleotides: 8. The CDR3 totals 16 residues. Per germline, CDR1 LNHDA and CDR2 SQIVND (reference sequence).

This chain connects TRBV2 to TRBJ2-7, with no clear D. V lost 5 bases and J lost 3, with 14 bases in between. The CDR3 has 14 amino acids. Germline CDR1 is SNHLY and CDR2 is FYNNEI. The CDR3 DNA sequence: TGTGCCAGCAGTCCCGAGAACACTGGCTACGAGCAGTACTTC. It translates to CASSPENTGYEQYF.

About this clone itself: The sample holds other DNA sequences that translate to the same CDR3. The rearrangement uses TRBV9 and TRBJ2-5, with 10 nucleotides matching TRBD2. Trimming removed 0 bases from V and 5 bases from J; junction bases left unmatched: 7. CDR3 length: 16 amino acids. Germline V CDR1 and CDR2: SGDLS, YYNGEE. The CDR3 loop reads CASSVGLAGDLETQYF. Written as DNA, the CDR3 is TGTGCCAGCAGCGTAGGTCTAGCGGGAGACCTGGAGACCCAGTACTTC.

The genes are TRBV27 and TRBJ2-3; 9 bases match TRBD2. CDR3 length: 18 residues. The junction had 12 bases not matched to a gene; V was cut back by 3 bases and J by 2 bases. Germline CDR1 is MNHEY and CDR2 is SMNVEV (reference sequence). The CDR3 sequence is CASSFGTSPSPHTDTQYF. The CDR3 nucleotides read TGTGCCAGCAGTTTTGGGACTAGCCCGTCCCCCCACACAGATACGCAGTATTTT.

This clone was recorded only once. The J gene is TRBJ1-2, the V gene TRBV15, with D possibly matching TRBD1 (6 bases). In germline, CDR1 is LNHNV, CDR2 YYDKDF (reference sequence). The CDR3 spans 16 residues. V was clipped by 2 bases and J by 3 bases, with 16 bases between them. Written as DNA, the CDR3 is TGTGCCACCAGCAGACCCCAGGGTAAGGGGGACTATGGCTACACCTTC. Its protein is CATSRPQGKGDYGYTF.

This clone was observed a single time. This chain joins TRBV14 and TRBJ2-5; no reliable D call. The CDR3 is 12 residues long. V shed 1 base and J shed 10 bases, with 10 bases lying between them. Germline CDR1 is SGHDN and CDR2 is FVKESK. The CDR3 loop is CASSQGRGRQYF. Written as DNA, the CDR3 is TGTGCCAGCAGCCAAGGAAGAGGACGCCAGTACTTC. Combining the CDR3 with reference TRBV14 and TRBJ2-5 gives the whole variable domain EAGVTQFPSHSVIEKGQTVTLRCDPISGHDNLYWYRRVMGKEIKFLLHFVKESKQDESGMPNNRFLAERTGGTYSTLKVQPAELEDSGVYFCASSQGRGRQYFGPGTRLLVL.

Note on this clone: A junction end diverges from the germline sequence, so it may reflect a read error. The chain couples TRBV7-8 to TRBJ2-5; 7 bases line up with TRBD1. The germline CDR1 and CDR2 sequences are SGHVS and FQNEAQ. CDR3 length: 14 amino acids. The CDR3 bases are TGTGCCAGCAGCTTAGAAGGGCTCGGACAGGTCCCTGACTTC. It specifies CASSLEGLGQVPDF.

The chain couples TRBV30 to TRBJ1-6; the D gene is possibly TRBD1 (6 bases). The CDR3 covers 19 residues. Germline V CDR1 and CDR2: GTSNPN, SVGIG (reference sequence). The germline V and J ends were trimmed by 3 bases and 1 base, with 22 bases remaining between them. The CDR3 spells CAWRPLGAGEASYNSPLHF. CDR3 in DNA: TGTGCCTGGAGGCCCCTGGGGGCAGGGGAGGCATCCTATAATTCACCCCTCCACTTT. Supplemented by reference TRBV30 and TRBJ1-6, the full variable domain reads SQTIHQWPATLVQPVGSPLSLECTVEGTSNPNLYWYRQAAGRGLQLLFYSVGIGQISSEVPQNLSASRPQDRQFILSSKKLLLSDSGFYLCAWRPLGAGEASYNSPLHFGNGTRLTVT.

The chain employs TRBV25-1 and TRBJ2-3; no clear D. The germline V gene has CDR1 MGHDK and CDR2 SYGVNS. Trimming stripped 4 bases from V and 5 bases from J, with 10 bases between. The CDR3 covers 13 residues. The CDR3 is CASSARLVDTQYF. In nucleotides, the CDR3 is TGTGCCAGCAGTGCCCGATTGGTAGATACGCAGTATTTT.

This clone has just one count. The rearrangement joins TRBV19 to TRBJ1-5; 10 bases align to TRBD1. V lost 7 bases and J lost 1; bases outside the gene matches: 7. From germline, CDR1 is LNHDA and CDR2 SQIVND (reference sequence). The CDR3 contains 16 residues. This CDR3 reads CASNPPGQGSNQPQHF. The CDR3 DNA follows: TGTGCCAGTAATCCTCCGGGACAGGGGAGCAATCAGCCCCAGCATTTT.

This chain links TRBV10-3 with TRBJ1-5; no clear D gene. Germline-derived CDR1 and CDR2 are ENHRY and SYGVKD. The V end lost 4 bases, the J end lost 6 bases, and 10 bases lay between the germline ends. The CDR3 has 13 amino acids. The CDR3 DNA reads TGTGCCATCAGTGGAGCCGAGGGTCAGCCCCAGCATTTT. It yields the protein CAISGAEGQPQHF.

The count of this clone is one. This chain connects TRBV5-1 to TRBJ2-7; no reliable D call. The V gene lost 0 bases and the J gene lost 3 bases, with 10 bases spanning the gap. This CDR3 has 14 residues. The germline CDR1 and CDR2 sequences are SGHRS and YFSETQ. The CDR3 DNA reads TGCGCCAGCAGCTTGGATCTGAATAACTACGAGCAGTACTTC. Protein: CASSLDLNNYEQYF.

CDR3 amino acids: CASSMEGSGYTF. In DNA form, the CDR3 reads TGTGCCAGTAGTATGGAAGGGAGTGGCTACACCTTC. The rearrangement links TRBV19 to TRBJ1-2; D unclear. The V end was cut by 3 bases, the J end by 7 bases, with 9 bases between. The germline gives CDR1 LNHDA, CDR2 SQIVND (reference sequence). This CDR3 is 12 amino acids long. Filled out from reference TRBV19 and TRBJ1-2, the complete variable domain reads DGGITQSPKYLFRKEGQNVTLSCEQNLNHDAMYWYRQDPGQGLRLIYYSQIVNDFQKGDIAEGYSVSREKKESFPLTVTSAQKNPTAFYLCASSMEGSGYTFGSGTRLTVV.

V usage is TRBV5-1 and J usage is TRBJ1-1, with D perhaps matching TRBD1 (5 bases). The CDR3 loop spans 14 amino acids. V lost 0 bases and J 6 bases, leaving 12 bases between the germline ends. Germline CDR1 is SGHRS and CDR2 is YFSETQ. The CDR3 DNA follows: TGCGCCAGCAGCTTGGGTCTCAAAGGGGCTGAAGCTTTCTTT. It codes for CASSLGLKGAEAFF. The full variable domain, its missing parts supplied by reference TRBV5-1 and TRBJ1-1, is KAGVTQTPRYLIKTRGQQVTLSCSPISGHRSVSWYQQTPGQGLQFLFEYFSETQRNKGNFPGRFSGRQFSNSRSEMNVSTLELGDSALYLCASSLGLKGAEAFFGQGTRLTVV.

The chain carries TRBV7-9 and TRBJ2-1; 9 nucleotides align to TRBD1. This CDR3 spans 15 amino acids. V trimming: 5 bases; J trimming: 5 bases; junction bases outside the gene matches: 7. Germline values: CDR1 SEHNR, CDR2 FQNEAQ (reference sequence). The CDR3 coding sequence is TGTGCCAGCAGCCCGGACAGGGGTGGACACAATGAGCAGTTCTTC. Protein product: CASSPDRGGHNEQFF. Full variable domain (remainder filled in from reference TRBV7-9 and TRBJ2-1): DTGVSQNPRHKITKRGQNVTFRCDPISEHNRLYWYRQTLGQGPEFLTYFQNEAQLEKSRLLSDRFSAERPKGSFSTLEIQRTEQGDSAMYLCASSPDRGGHNEQFFGPGTRLTVL.

V and J are TRBV5-1 and TRBJ2-1; D is possibly TRBD1 or TRBD2 (5 bases each). Germline values: CDR1 SGHRS, CDR2 YFSETQ. V lost 0 bases, J lost 5 bases, and 21 bases lay in between. The CDR3 contains 18 residues. In DNA, the CDR3 is TGCGCCAGCAGCTTGGCGGGCCCCTTCCAGGGACCTAACAATGAGCAGTTCTTC. Protein product: CASSLAGPFQGPNNEQFF. Complete variable domain (other parts from reference TRBV5-1 and TRBJ2-1): KAGVTQTPRYLIKTRGQQVTLSCSPISGHRSVSWYQQTPGQGLQFLFEYFSETQRNKGNFPGRFSGRQFSNSRSEMNVSTLELGDSALYLCASSLAGPFQGPNNEQFFGPGTRLTVL.

The chain uses TRBV30 and TRBJ1-6; possible D gene TRBD1, 6 bases. The CDR3 has 13 amino acids. Germline V gene lookup returns CDR1 GTSNPN and CDR2 SVGIG (reference sequence). The V end lost 2 bases, the J end lost 8 bases, and 10 bases lay between the germline ends. As DNA, the CDR3 is TGTGCCTGGAGTCAGGACAGCTATTCACCCCTCCACTTT. It yields the protein CAWSQDSYSPLHF.

CDR3 region: CAWTEGQPGSEAFF. The DNA for the CDR3 is TGTGCCTGGACCGAAGGACAGCCTGGCAGTGAAGCTTTCTTT. The chain joins TRBV30 to TRBJ1-1, with a tentative D call TRBD1 (6 bases). The germline gives CDR1 GTSNPN, CDR2 SVGIG (reference sequence). Trimming cost V 4 bases and J 7 bases, with 19 bases left between them. The CDR3 loop spans 14 amino acids.

The chain carries TRBV4-1 and TRBJ1-4; 9 nucleotides agree with TRBD1. With 5 bases clipped from V and 7 bases from J, the junction kept 8 bases outside the gene matches. Germline V gives CDR1 MGHRA, CDR2 YSYEKL. CDR3 length: 15 amino acids. CDR3 DNA sequence: TGCGCCAGCAGCAACAGGGGGCGCCCCGGTGAAAAACTGTTTTTT. This sequence encodes CASSNRGRPGEKLFF.